This entry lists 14 T cell receptor beta chains sequenced from one sample in a study of chemoradiotherapy in HPV16-positive cancers. Assay used: immunoSEQ multiplex PCR; TCRdb lists only in-frame clones, some missing. The profile covers approximately 12,000 clones, with more than 70% appearing a single time and roughly 8% taken by the ten largest. This material was acquired from a patient who underwent chemoradiotherapy. The receptors originated from a human donor with HPV-associated anogenital cancer.

This sequence joins TRBV7-9 and TRBJ2-7, with unresolved D. The CDR3 runs 12 residues. Germline CDR1 is SEHNR and CDR2 is FQNEAQ (reference sequence). V was trimmed by 4 bases and J by 7 bases, leaving 11 bases between them. Here the CDR3 reads CASSSPWGEQYF. The CDR3 region has the DNA TGTGCCAGCAGCTCCCCCTGGGGTGAGCAGTACTTC.

This chain uses TRBV4-1 with TRBJ1-5; the match to TRBD1 covers 10 bases. Germline CDR1 and CDR2: MGHRA and YSYEKL. V gave up 0 bases and J gave up 4 bases; unmatched junction bases: 9. There are 18 residues in the CDR3. CDR3 protein: CASSQDSIRTGGNQPQHF. CDR3 DNA sequence: TGCGCCAGCAGCCAAGATTCCATTCGGACAGGGGGGAATCAGCCCCAGCATTTT.

This sequence joins TRBV19 and TRBJ2-1; 10 bases agree with TRBD1. This CDR3 region has 16 residues. The V gene's germline CDR1 is LNHDA and CDR2 SQIVND (reference sequence). V was clipped by 3 bases and J by 1 base; unmatched bases: 3. The CDR3 DNA reads TGTGCCAGTAGTATGAAGGGACAGGGGTCCTACAATGAGCAGTTCTTC. Encoded protein: CASSMKGQGSYNEQFF.

This rearrangement joins TRBV19 to TRBJ2-2, with TRBD2 identical over 9 bases. The CDR3 totals 15 residues. J gave up 3 bases and V 3 bases, and 2 bases lay outside the gene matches. CDR1 LNHDA and CDR2 SQIVND come from the germline V gene (reference sequence). The CDR3 loop reads CASSIGGRDTGELFF. The CDR3, as DNA: TGTGCCAGTAGTATTGGCGGGAGGGACACCGGGGAGCTGTTTTTT.

The chain combines TRBV30 with TRBJ1-2; D not resolved. Deletions cut 7 bases from V and 2 bases from J, with 17 bases between. The germline V gene has CDR1 GTSNPN and CDR2 SVGIG (reference sequence). The CDR3 extends over 14 amino acids. Here the CDR3 reads CALKGHRRNYGYTF. The CDR3 bases are TGTGCCTTGAAAGGCCACCGAAGAAACTATGGCTACACCTTC.

The V and J genes are TRBV18 and TRBJ2-1, with 8 bases identical to TRBD2. The V and J ends lost 2 bases and 6 bases, in that order; junction bases with no gene match: 6. This CDR3 has 15 amino acids. Germline V gene data show CDR1 as KGHSH and CDR2 as LQKENI. In DNA form, the CDR3 reads TGTGCCAGCTCACCATCCGGGAGGGCCTTCAATGAGCAGTTCTTC. Protein sequence: CASSPSGRAFNEQFF.

This rearrangement joins TRBV12-2 to TRBJ2-2; the listed D gene, TRBD2, was not tested against the DNA. TRBV12-2 is a pseudogene. This CDR3 region has 10 residues. The CDR3 coding sequence is TGTGCAAGTCTAGGGCGGGGAGCTGTTTTT. As protein: CASLGRGAVF.

V is TRBV5-1 and J is TRBJ2-7; D remains unclear. CDR3 length equals 15 residues. V gave up 3 bases and J gave up 8 bases, with 21 bases separating them. From germline, CDR1 is SGHRS and CDR2 YFSETQ. CDR3 sequence reads: CASSYSVRGGEKQYF. The CDR3 DNA reads as TGCGCCAGCAGCTACAGCGTACGAGGCGGTGAGAAGCAGTACTTC.

The chain recombines TRBV16 with TRBJ1-2; D is undetermined. Germline CDR1 KGHSY, CDR2 FQNENV. The CDR3 spans 14 residues. The ends were cut back, 0 bases at V and 13 bases at J, with 18 bases in the middle. The CDR3 loop reads CASSQSTVNPASTF. In DNA form, the CDR3 reads TGTGCCAGCAGCCAATCCACAGTGAACCCTGCTAGCACCTTC.

The chain combines TRBV6-5 with TRBJ2-1, with D possibly being TRBD2 (6 bases). The CDR3 is 15 residues long. The germline V and J ends were trimmed by 6 bases and 2 bases, with 14 bases remaining between them. CDR1 is MNHEY, CDR2 SVGAGI, per germline. CDR3 sequence reads: CASRKGTVAYNEQFF. The CDR3 coding sequence is TGTGCCAGCAGGAAGGGGACTGTGGCCTACAATGAGCAGTTCTTC.

DNA of the CDR3: TGTGCCAGCAGCAAGGGGGACAGCCACTTT. As protein: CASSKGDSHF. The chain couples TRBV21-1 to TRBJ2-3; no DNA check was done on the table's D call, TRBD1. TRBV21-1 is reported as a pseudogene. The CDR3 extends over 10 amino acids.

A note on this clone: Other nucleotide sequences in the sample specify the same CDR3. The chain combines TRBV6-1 with TRBJ2-7, with 7 bases identical to TRBD2. This CDR3 comprises 15 residues. With V trimmed by 6 bases and J by 2 bases, 10 bases remained unmatched. Germline CDR1 reads MNHNS; CDR2 reads SASEGT. The CDR3 DNA sequence: TGTGCCAGCAGGGAATGGGAGGGAATCGCCTACGAGCAGTACTTC. This translates into CASREWEGIAYEQYF.

This chain uses TRBV7-3 with TRBJ2-1; 13 positions agree with TRBD2. V was pared by 5 bases and J by 5 bases, with 6 bases of the junction left unmatched. CDR1 is SGHTA, CDR2 FQGTGA, per germline. This CDR3 spans 16 amino acids. CDR3 residues: CASSETGLAGNNEQFF. For the CDR3, the DNA is TGTGCCAGCAGCGAGACGGGACTAGCGGGGAACAATGAGCAGTTCTTC.

The chain uses TRBV5-4 and TRBJ2-7; 9 nucleotides line up with TRBD1. The CDR3 is 14 amino acids. Germline V gene sequence: CDR1 SGHNT, CDR2 YYREEE (reference sequence). V shed 0 bases and J 4 bases; nucleotides not matched to a gene: 2. The CDR3 DNA follows: TGTGCCAGCAGCTTGGGGACAGGGGTTTACGAGCAGTACTTC. Translating it yields CASSLGTGVYEQYF.